This T cell receptor beta chain was profiled in a study of shared T cell receptors in the human thymus. CDR3 size: 14 residues. In germline, CDR1 is MRHNA, CDR2 SNTAGT. The V and J ends lost 0 bases and 5 bases respectively, with 9 bases between them. The assay was immunoSEQ multiplex PCR, and TCRdb's table has in-frame clones only and misses some. The top ten clones hold approximately 0.02% of a sample with about 380,000 clones, about 95% of them seen once. The receptor's source is a human donor. The source material was thymocytes. The V call is TRBV6-4, the J call TRBJ2-3, with D uncertain. CDR3 in amino acids: CASSDSARLDTQYF. For the CDR3, the DNA is TGTGCCAGCAGTGACTCAGCCCGCCTAGATACGCAGTATTTT.